These 19 T cell receptor beta chains were sequenced from one sample in a study of radiation and T cells in renal cell carcinoma. Assay: immunoSEQ multiplex PCR; the TCRdb copy retains only in-frame clones and omits some. The table lists about 19,000 clones, around two thirds of them singletons. The treatment is: 15 Gy SBRT to primary tumor, nephrectomy 4 weeks later. The starting material was tumor tissue, obtained from a patient whose treatment included radiotherapy and nephrectomy. Every receptor here comes from a woman aged 70-85 years with renal cell carcinoma.

A few counts support this clone. V is TRBV15 and J is TRBJ1-2; tentatively, D is TRBD1 (6 bases). The CDR3 runs to 13 residues. The V gene's germline CDR1 is LNHNV and CDR2 YYDKDF (reference sequence). The germline V and J ends were trimmed by 1 base and 8 bases, with 11 bases remaining between them. CDR3 DNA: TGTGCCACCAGCAGAGTACAGGGAGAGGGCTACACCTTC. It is translated as CATSRVQGEGYTF.

The chain uses TRBV6-5 and TRBJ2-2; perhaps D is TRBD1 or TRBD2 (5 bases each). Per the germline V gene, CDR1 is MNHEY and CDR2 is SVGAGI. The CDR3 runs 12 residues. Trimming stripped 7 bases from V and 7 bases from J, with 10 bases between. Written as DNA, the CDR3 is TGTGCCAGCACGGGACGGTTCGGGGAGCTGTTTTTT. Translating it yields CASTGRFGELFF.

This clone was counted only a few times. The chain employs TRBV6-1 and TRBJ2-6, with 7 bases aligning to TRBD2. J lost 2 bases, V lost 6 bases, and 4 bases had no gene match. In germline, CDR1 is MNHNS, CDR2 SASEGT. CDR3 size: 15 residues. CDR3 amino acids: CASRLAETGANVLTF. CDR3 nucleotides: TGTGCCAGCAGGCTAGCGGAAACTGGGGCCAACGTCCTGACTTTC.

The chain carries TRBV27 and TRBJ1-5; TRBD1 might be the D (6 bases). The germline CDR1 and CDR2 sequences are MNHEY and SMNVEV (reference sequence). V lost 6 bases, J lost 0 bases, and 9 bases lay in between. This CDR3 is built from 14 residues. CDR3 bases: TGTGCCAGCAGATCAGGGGTTAGCAATCAGCCCCAGCATTTT. Translating it yields CASRSGVSNQPQHF.

The gene calls are TRBV2 and TRBJ2-1, with D unclear. The CDR3 runs to 11 residues. Germline lookup yields CDR1 SNHLY and CDR2 FYNNEI. Trimming stripped 1 base from V and 7 bases from J, with 2 bases between. The DNA of the CDR3 is TGTGCCAGCAGTGAAGGTAATGAGCAGTTCTTC. Encoded protein: CASSEGNEQFF.

The rearrangement uses TRBV5-8 and TRBJ1-6; 7 bases agree with TRBD1. CDR3 length: 15 amino acids. With V trimmed by 1 base and J by 7 bases, 5 bases remained unmatched. Germline values: CDR1 SGHTS, CDR2 YDEGEE. The CDR3 bases are TGTGCCAGCAGCTTGCTCGGGACAGAAAATTCACCCCTCCACTTT. Its translation: CASSLLGTENSPLHF.

This clone appeared a few times. This rearrangement joins TRBV27 to TRBJ1-6; maybe TRBD1 (6 bases). Germline CDR1 MNHEY, CDR2 SMNVEV (reference sequence). V lost 5 bases, J lost 0 bases, and 11 bases lay in between. The CDR3 sequence is 16 residues long. As DNA, the CDR3 is TGTGCCAGCAGTAGTCAGGGGAGCTCCTATAATTCACCCCTCCACTTT. This codes for CASSSQGSSYNSPLHF.

This chain links TRBV27 with TRBJ2-7; 7 bases align to TRBD1. Unmatched junction bases numbered 5, after V lost 6 bases and J lost 6 bases. Looked up from germline, CDR1 is MNHEY and CDR2 is SMNVEV (reference sequence). The CDR3 loop spans 12 amino acids. CDR3 sequence reads: CASRRRGREQYF. Here the CDR3 DNA reads TGTGCCAGCAGACGAAGGGGGCGCGAGCAGTACTTC.

This clone was recorded a few times. The rearrangement uses TRBV5-4 and TRBJ1-6; possibly TRBD1 for D (6 bases). The CDR3 loop spans 15 amino acids. In germline, CDR1 is SGHNT, CDR2 YYREEE (reference sequence). V gave up 3 bases and J gave up 6 bases, with 13 bases separating them. CDR3 DNA sequence: TGTGCCAGCAGCTGGGGGGGGCAGACTAATTCACCCCTCCACTTT. Protein product: CASSWGGQTNSPLHF.

The chain uses TRBV5-6 and TRBJ1-3; D is unresolved. The CDR3 sequence is 15 residues long. CDR1 and CDR2 (germline): SGHDT, YYEEEE. Trimming stripped 0 bases from V and 0 bases from J, with 7 bases between. DNA of the CDR3: TGTGCCAGCAGCTTGGCCGCAGTCTCTGGAAACACCATATATTTT. Encoded protein: CASSLAAVSGNTIYF. The full variable domain, in which reference TRBV5-6 and TRBJ1-3 provide the parts outside the CDR3, is DAGVTQSPTHLIKTRGQQVTLRCSPKSGHDTVSWYQQALGQGPQFIFQYYEEEERQRGNFPDRFSGHQFPNYSSELNVNALLLGDSALYLCASSLAAVSGNTIYFGEGSWLTVV.

This clone was counted a few times. The chain recombines TRBV11-2 with TRBJ2-2; D ambiguous. V was clipped by 5 bases and J by 4 bases, with 8 bases between them. The V gene's germline CDR1 is SGHAT and CDR2 FQNNGV. The CDR3 has 13 residues. CDR3 protein: CASSPSPTGELFF. CDR3 DNA sequence: TGTGCCAGCAGCCCCAGTCCCACCGGGGAGCTGTTTTTT.

The rearrangement joins TRBV4-3 to TRBJ2-7; weak D call: TRBD1 (7 bases). V gave up 1 base and J gave up 3 bases, with 16 bases separating them. In germline, CDR1 is LGHNA, CDR2 YSLEER. CDR3 length: 16 residues. CDR3 sequence reads: CASSQAEAGGFYEQYF. The CDR3 nucleotides read TGCGCCAGCAGCCAAGCCGAGGCAGGGGGGTTCTACGAGCAGTACTTC.

A few counts support this clone. V gene TRBV18 combines with J gene TRBJ1-2; D call uncertain. CDR1 is KGHSH and CDR2 is LQKENI in the germline V gene. The CDR3 extends over 12 amino acids. Trimming took off 4 bases at V and 8 bases at J, with 11 bases between the two ends. CDR3: CASSRTDGGYTF. CDR3 in DNA: TGTGCCAGCTCACGAACGGACGGCGGCTACACCTTC. The whole variable domain, filled in from reference TRBV18 and TRBJ1-2, reads NAGVMQNPRHLVRRRGQEARLRCSPMKGHSHVYWYRQLPEEGLKFMVYLQKENIIDESGMPKERFSAEFPKEGPSILRIQQVVRGDSAAYFCASSRTDGGYTFGSGTRLTVV.

This clone was picked up a small number of times. The chain has TRBV18 and TRBJ1-1, with D possibly being TRBD1 (5 bases). This CDR3 contains 13 residues. Germline V gives CDR1 KGHSH, CDR2 LQKENI. V lost 1 base, J lost 3 bases, and 6 bases lay in between. The DNA for the CDR3 is TGTGCCAGCTCACCACAACAGGACACTGAAGCTTTCTTT. Translating gives CASSPQQDTEAFF.

With regard to this clone: Mismatch with germline at one junction end may stem from a read error. V is TRBV30 and J is TRBJ1-4; D may be TRBD1 (5 bases). From germline, CDR1 is GTSNPN and CDR2 SVGIG (reference sequence). The CDR3 has 15 residues. The CDR3 here is CAWSVGQAGRKKTVF. As DNA, the CDR3 is TGTGCCTGGAGTGTGGGGCAGGCAGGGAGGAAAAAAACTGTTTTT. Looking up the rest from reference TRBV30 and TRBJ1-4 gives the full variable domain: SQTIHQWPATLVQPVGSPLSLECTVEGTSNPNLYWYRQAAGRGLQLLFYSVGIGQISSEVPQNLSASRPQDRQFILSSKKLLLSDSGFYLCAWSVGQAGRKKTVFGSGTQLSVL.

The V gene is TRBV27, the J gene TRBJ2-5; D possibly matches TRBD1 or TRBD2 (5 bases each). Germline V gene sequence: CDR1 MNHEY, CDR2 SMNVEV (reference sequence). This CDR3 is built from 14 residues. Trimming took 0 bases from V and 5 from J, leaving 10 bases between them. The CDR3 protein is CASSLSLAGETQYF. The CDR3 nucleotides are TGTGCCAGCAGTTTATCCCTAGCAGGGGAGACCCAGTACTTC.

This clone appeared a few times. This chain connects TRBV27 to TRBJ1-5; TRBD1 matches 8 bases. The germline V gene encodes CDR1 MNHEY and CDR2 SMNVEV (reference sequence). V lost 5 bases, J lost 9 bases, and 3 bases stayed unmatched. The CDR3 totals 12 residues. CDR3: CASSTGGGPQHF. The CDR3 nucleotides are TGTGCCAGCAGTACAGGGGGAGGGCCCCAGCATTTT.

This chain connects TRBV6-6 to TRBJ2-7, with D perhaps TRBD1 (5 bases). Germline V CDR1 and CDR2: MNHNY, SVGAGI (reference sequence). Trimming removed 6 bases at V and 2 bases at J, with 17 bases between. CDR3 size: 15 residues. CDR3 in amino acids: CASRPQTGSPYEQYF. For the CDR3, the DNA is TGTGCCAGCAGACCCCAAACAGGCTCACCCTACGAGCAGTACTTC.

The V call is TRBV7-2, the J call TRBJ1-2, with 7 bases fitting TRBD1. Trimming cost V 1 base and J 8 bases; bases outside gene matches: 13. CDR3 length: 16 residues. Germline assignment: CDR1 SGHTA and CDR2 FQGNSA. The CDR3 coding sequence is TGTGCCAGCAGCTTAGAGGAGGGGGCTAAGGCAGGAGGCTACACCTTC. This gives the protein CASSLEEGAKAGGYTF.